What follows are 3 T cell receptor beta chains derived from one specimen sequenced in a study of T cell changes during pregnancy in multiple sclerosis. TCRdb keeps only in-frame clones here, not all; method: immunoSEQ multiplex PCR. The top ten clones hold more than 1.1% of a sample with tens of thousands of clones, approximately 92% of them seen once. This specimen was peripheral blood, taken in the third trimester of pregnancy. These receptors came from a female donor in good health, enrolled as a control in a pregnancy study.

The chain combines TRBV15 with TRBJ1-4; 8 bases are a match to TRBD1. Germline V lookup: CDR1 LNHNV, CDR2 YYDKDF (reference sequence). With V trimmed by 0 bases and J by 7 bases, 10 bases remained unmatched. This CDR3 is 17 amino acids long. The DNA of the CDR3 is TGTGCCACCAGCAGAGATGGCAGGGGGCGCTTTGGTGAAAAACTGTTTTTT. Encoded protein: CATSRDGRGRFGEKLFF.

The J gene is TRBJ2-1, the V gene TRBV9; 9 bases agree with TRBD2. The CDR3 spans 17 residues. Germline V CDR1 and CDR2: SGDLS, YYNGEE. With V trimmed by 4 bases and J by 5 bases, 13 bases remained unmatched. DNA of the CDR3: TGTGCCAGCAGCAAGGGGGGACTAGCCCTGGGCCACAATGAGCAGTTCTTC. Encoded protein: CASSKGGLALGHNEQFF. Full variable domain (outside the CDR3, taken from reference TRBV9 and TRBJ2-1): DSGVTQTPKHLITATGQRVTLRCSPRSGDLSVYWYQQSLDQGLQFLIQYYNGEERAKGNILERFSAQQFPDLHSELNLSSLELGDSALYFCASSKGGLALGHNEQFFGPGTRLTVL.

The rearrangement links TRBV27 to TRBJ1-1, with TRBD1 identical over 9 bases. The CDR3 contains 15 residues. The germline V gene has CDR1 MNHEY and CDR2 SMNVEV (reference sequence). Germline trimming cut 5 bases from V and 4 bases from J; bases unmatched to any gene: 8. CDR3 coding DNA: TGTGCCAGCAGTGGCCCGAGGACAGGGGCCACTGAAGCTTTCTTT. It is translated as CASSGPRTGATEAFF.